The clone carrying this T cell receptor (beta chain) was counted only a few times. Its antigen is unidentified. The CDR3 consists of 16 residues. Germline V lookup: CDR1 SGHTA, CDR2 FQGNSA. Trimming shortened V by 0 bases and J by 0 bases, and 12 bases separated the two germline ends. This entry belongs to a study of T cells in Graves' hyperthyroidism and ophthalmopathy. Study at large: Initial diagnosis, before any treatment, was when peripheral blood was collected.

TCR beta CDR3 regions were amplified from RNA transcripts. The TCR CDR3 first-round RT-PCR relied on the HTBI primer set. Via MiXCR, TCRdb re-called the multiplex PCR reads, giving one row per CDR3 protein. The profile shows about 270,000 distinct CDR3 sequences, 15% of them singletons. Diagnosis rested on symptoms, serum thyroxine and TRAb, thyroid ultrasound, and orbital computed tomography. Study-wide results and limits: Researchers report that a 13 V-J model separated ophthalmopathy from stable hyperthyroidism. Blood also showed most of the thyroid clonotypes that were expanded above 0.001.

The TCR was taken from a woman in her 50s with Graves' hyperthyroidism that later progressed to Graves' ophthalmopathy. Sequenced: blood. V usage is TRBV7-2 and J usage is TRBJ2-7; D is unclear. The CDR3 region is CASSLAAFQSSYEQYF. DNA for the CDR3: TGTGCCAGCAGCTTAGCGGCCTTCCAAAGCTCCTACGAGCAGTACTTC.